The 25 T cell receptor beta chains below all came from one sample that was sequenced in a study of CD8 T cells in ankylosing spondylitis. The antigens of these receptors remain unknown. In TCRdb, the 5' RACE reads were re-called with MiXCR into one record per CDR3 protein. In the table there are under 950,000 distinct CDR3 sequences, 15% to 20% of which are singletons. Whole-study findings and limits: What seemed typical of ankylosing spondylitis blood was a TCR beta motif built from under 10 highly homologous variants.

Sequencing was done on a sample of blood, either unsorted or a sorted T cell fraction (not recorded which). The receptors were gathered from a male donor with ankylosing spondylitis.

The rearrangement uses TRBV25-1 and TRBJ2-7; no clear D gene. The germline V and J ends were trimmed by 3 bases and 2 bases, with 11 bases remaining between them. CDR3 size: 14 residues. CDR1 and CDR2 (germline): MGHDK, SYGVNS. The CDR3 sequence is CASSDWTNPYEQYF. The DNA for the CDR3 is TGTGCCAGCAGTGATTGGACCAACCCCTACGAGCAGTACTTC.

This clonotype was found a few times. V usage is TRBV2 and J usage is TRBJ2-5; D remains ambiguous. The V gene's germline CDR1 is SNHLY and CDR2 FYNNEI. V lost 1 base and J lost 4, with 13 bases in between. This CDR3 region has 15 residues. The CDR3 is CASSEVDRPPETQYF. In DNA, the CDR3 is TGTGCCAGCAGTGAAGTGGATAGGCCCCCAGAGACCCAGTACTTC.

This clonotype turned up a few times. This chain connects TRBV4-2 to TRBJ1-1, with D possibly TRBD1 on 6 matching bases. Germline CDR1 is LGHNA and CDR2 is YNFKEQ. V gave up 5 bases and J gave up 7 bases, with 14 bases separating them. This CDR3 has 13 amino acids. Here the CDR3 DNA reads TGTGCCAGCAGCGTTGGGACATCTATTGAAGCTTTCTTT. Its translation: CASSVGTSIEAFF.

The V call is TRBV4-3, the J call TRBJ2-2; TRBD2 aligns across 7 bases. The CDR3 has 16 residues. V was clipped by 0 bases and J by 7 bases; unmatched bases: 8. Germline loops: CDR1 LGHNA, CDR2 YSLEER. CDR3 loop: CASSQELGGSGGELFF. As DNA, the CDR3 is TGCGCCAGCAGCCAAGAGTTGGGCGGGAGTGGCGGGGAGCTGTTTTTT.

This clonotype has a handful of counts. The chain recombines TRBV20-1 with TRBJ2-7; 12 positions match TRBD2. Trimming took 1 base from V and 7 from J; bases not matched to a gene: 5. The CDR3 spans 14 residues. Germline V lookup: CDR1 DFQATT, CDR2 SNEGSKA (reference sequence). The CDR3 sequence is CSARGLAGGFEQYF. In nucleotides, the CDR3 is TGCAGTGCTAGAGGGCTAGCGGGAGGGTTTGAGCAGTACTTC.

This clonotype turned up a few times. The chain has TRBV29-1 and TRBJ2-2; no clear D. Per the germline V gene, CDR1 is SQVTM and CDR2 is ANQGSEA. CDR3 size: 12 residues. The V end lost 8 bases, the J end lost 0 bases, and 7 bases lay between the germline ends. The CDR3 protein is CSFGANTGELFF. DNA for the CDR3: TGCAGCTTCGGAGCGAACACCGGGGAGCTGTTTTTT.

This clonotype was detected a few times. The J gene is TRBJ1-1, the V gene TRBV11-2, with 10 bases fitting TRBD1. The germline CDR1 and CDR2 sequences are SGHAT and FQNNGV. V lost 3 bases to trimming and J lost 4 bases; unmatched junction nucleotides: 5. CDR3 length: 15 residues. The CDR3 nucleotides are TGTGCCAGCAGCTTGACAGGGGGCGGCACCACTGAAGCTTTCTTT. Translation gives CASSLTGGGTTEAFF.

In its sample, this clonotype was seen many times. The chain joins TRBV12-3 or TRBV12-4 to TRBJ1-5; no clear D gene. The CDR3 is 11 amino acids. With 1 base removed from V and 9 bases from J, the gap between germline ends came to 4 bases. This CDR3 reads CASSLEGPQHF. CDR3 coding DNA: TGTGCCAGCAGTTTAGAGGGGCCCCAGCATTTT.

V usage is TRBV29-1 and J usage is TRBJ1-3, with D unresolved. In germline, CDR1 is SQVTM, CDR2 ANQGSEA. Deletions cut 7 bases from V and 0 bases from J, with 7 bases between. This CDR3 is 12 amino acids long. The CDR3 coding sequence is TGCAGCGGTTCAAGCTCTGGAAACACCATATATTTT. Its translation is CSGSSSGNTIYF.

The chain is built from TRBV12-3 or TRBV12-4 and TRBJ2-7; no firm D call. The V and J ends lost 5 bases and 7 bases respectively, with 12 bases between them. The CDR3 is made up of 12 amino acids. The CDR3 sequence is CASSPTPQEQYF. DNA of the CDR3: TGTGCCAGCAGTCCCACCCCTCAGGAGCAGTACTTC.

This chain joins TRBV29-1 and TRBJ2-7, with 8 bases fitting TRBD2. Germline loops: CDR1 SQVTM, CDR2 ANQGSEA. The ends lost 4 bases at V and 5 bases at J; junction bases unmatched: 1. CDR3 length: 11 residues. The CDR3 reads CSVGLANEQYF. CDR3 coding DNA: TGCAGCGTTGGACTAGCGAACGAGCAGTACTTC.

J is TRBJ2-2 and V is TRBV5-1, with unresolved D. Germline CDR1 and CDR2: SGHRS and YFSETQ. Trimming stripped 0 bases from V and 5 bases from J, with 8 bases between. This CDR3 region has 14 residues. The DNA of the CDR3 is TGCGCCAGCAGCTTGGCCCCCACAACCGGGGAGCTGTTTTTT. Its protein product is CASSLAPTTGELFF. The whole variable domain, filled in from reference TRBV5-1 and TRBJ2-2, reads KAGVTQTPRYLIKTRGQQVTLSCSPISGHRSVSWYQQTPGQGLQFLFEYFSETQRNKGNFPGRFSGRQFSNSRSEMNVSTLELGDSALYLCASSLAPTTGELFFGEGSRLTVL.

The chain combines TRBV7-9 with TRBJ2-7, with a possible D match to TRBD1 (6 bases). Trimming stripped 5 bases from V and 0 bases from J, with 14 bases between. The germline CDR1 and CDR2 sequences are SEHNR and FQNEAQ (reference sequence). CDR3 length equals 15 residues. The CDR3 coding sequence is TGTGCCAGCAGCCCCCAAGCGGACAGCTCCTACGAGCAGTACTTC. Protein sequence: CASSPQADSSYEQYF. Full variable domain (remainder filled in from reference TRBV7-9 and TRBJ2-7): DTGVSQNPRHKITKRGQNVTFRCDPISEHNRLYWYRQTLGQGPEFLTYFQNEAQLEKSRLLSDRFSAERPKGSFSTLEIQRTEQGDSAMYLCASSPQADSSYEQYFGPGTRLTVT.

The chain is built from TRBV7-2 and TRBJ2-7; D is possibly TRBD2 (6 bases). The germline CDR1 and CDR2 sequences are SGHTA and FQGNSA. V shed 5 bases and J shed 3 bases, with 17 bases lying between them. The length of the CDR3 is 15 residues. The CDR3 nucleotides are TGTGCCAGCAGCCCGCGGGCGGGGCGGTTCTACGAGCAGTACTTC. It yields the protein CASSPRAGRFYEQYF.

This clonotype occurred many times. The J gene is TRBJ1-1, the V gene TRBV12-3 or TRBV12-4, with a possible D match to TRBD1 (6 bases). V was clipped by 5 bases and J by 5 bases, with 9 bases between them. The length of the CDR3 is 12 residues. The CDR3 DNA sequence: TGTGCCAGCAGTCATGGACAGACTGAAGCTTTCTTT. Encoded protein: CASSHGQTEAFF.

This clonotype was recorded a few times. This rearrangement joins TRBV3-1 to TRBJ1-2, with TRBD1 matching 9 bases. V lost 1 base to trimming and J lost 1 base; unmatched junction nucleotides: 10. CDR1 and CDR2 (germline): LGHDT, YNNKEL (reference sequence). There are 18 residues in the CDR3. CDR3 region: CASSQVKGQGWSNYGYTF. The CDR3, as DNA: TGTGCCAGCAGCCAAGTGAAGGGACAGGGCTGGAGTAACTATGGCTACACCTTC.

The V call is TRBV10-3, the J call TRBJ2-1, with D perhaps matching TRBD2 (6 bases). Trimming took off 5 bases at V and 9 bases at J, with 17 bases between the two ends. The CDR3 is made up of 14 amino acids. Germline V CDR1 and CDR2: ENHRY, SYGVKD. CDR3 region: CAISSGTLKAEQFF. In DNA, the CDR3 is TGTGCCATCAGTTCCGGGACTCTAAAGGCTGAGCAGTTCTTC.

The chain recombines TRBV5-1 with TRBJ2-1; a possible D gene is TRBD2 (6 bases). Between the trimmed V and J ends, which lost 2 bases and 5 bases, there was a span of 20 bases. This CDR3 comprises 17 residues. The germline V gene encodes CDR1 SGHRS and CDR2 YFSETQ. The chain's CDR3 is CASSFDHGGPIDNEQFF. CDR3 DNA sequence: TGCGCCAGCAGCTTCGACCACGGGGGACCTATAGACAATGAGCAGTTCTTC.

The chain uses TRBV27 and TRBJ2-1; D is possibly TRBD2 (5 bases). This CDR3 is built from 14 residues. Trimming removed 6 bases from V and 4 bases from J, with 13 bases in between. The germline V gene encodes CDR1 MNHEY and CDR2 SMNVEV (reference sequence). CDR3 sequence (DNA): TGTGCCAGCAGAGCGTCCGGGGTGTACAATGAGCAGTTCTTC. Its protein is CASRASGVYNEQFF.

This clonotype came up a few times. This sequence joins TRBV5-5 and TRBJ2-2; TRBD2 agrees at 9 bases. The V segment lost 0 bases and the J segment 3 bases; nucleotides outside the gene matches: 6. This CDR3 contains 17 residues. Germline assignment: CDR1 SGHKS and CDR2 YYEKEE (reference sequence). CDR3 amino acids: CASSLAGLAGYTGELFF. In nucleotides, the CDR3 is TGTGCCAGCAGCTTGGCCGGGCTAGCGGGATACACCGGGGAGCTGTTTTTT. The whole variable domain, filled in from reference TRBV5-5 and TRBJ2-2, reads DAGVTQSPTHLIKTRGQQVTLRCSPISGHKSVSWYQQVLGQGPQFIFQYYEKEERGRGNFPDRFSARQFPNYSSELNVNALLLGDSALYLCASSLAGLAGYTGELFFGEGSRLTVL.

This clonotype occurred a few times. The chain employs TRBV28 and TRBJ2-7; a weak D match, TRBD1 (5 bases). The germline V and J ends were trimmed by 3 bases and 2 bases, with 8 bases remaining between them. This CDR3 is 13 amino acids long. CDR1 MDHEN and CDR2 SYDVKM come from the germline V gene. CDR3 nucleotides: TGTGCCAGCAGTTTTCAGGACACCTACGAGCAGTACTTC. Amino acids: CASSFQDTYEQYF.

The J gene is TRBJ2-6, the V gene TRBV9; D remains unclear. Germline-derived CDR1 and CDR2 are SGDLS and YYNGEE. Trimming shortened V by 6 bases and J by 4 bases, and 11 bases separated the two germline ends. The CDR3 contains 14 residues. CDR3 loop: CASTSFPGANVLTF. DNA of the CDR3: TGTGCCAGCACCTCTTTTCCAGGGGCCAACGTCCTGACTTTC.

This chain links TRBV11-2 with TRBJ2-1; 13 nucleotides agree with TRBD2. Germline V CDR1 and CDR2: SGHAT, FQNNGV. V shed 0 bases and J 6 bases; nucleotides not matched to a gene: 8. The CDR3 runs 18 residues. The CDR3: CASSLDIGLAGVANEQFF. CDR3 DNA sequence: TGTGCCAGCAGCTTAGATATCGGACTAGCGGGAGTTGCCAATGAGCAGTTCTTC.

This clonotype was found many times. This chain links TRBV10-2 with TRBJ2-7, with D uncertain. The germline V gene encodes CDR1 WSHSY and CDR2 SAAADI. The CDR3 is 13 residues long. V gave up 0 bases and J gave up 3 bases, with 6 bases separating them. The CDR3 DNA sequence: TGCGCCAGCAGTGAGTCGCCATACTACGAGCAGTACTTC. Protein product: CASSESPYYEQYF.

The chain uses TRBV4-1 and TRBJ2-1; no reliable D call. From germline, CDR1 is MGHRA and CDR2 YSYEKL. The V and J ends lost 6 bases and 4 bases respectively, with 7 bases between them. The CDR3 covers 12 residues. For the CDR3, the DNA is TGCGCCAGCAGTCCGCATTACAATGAGCAGTTCTTC. Protein sequence: CASSPHYNEQFF.